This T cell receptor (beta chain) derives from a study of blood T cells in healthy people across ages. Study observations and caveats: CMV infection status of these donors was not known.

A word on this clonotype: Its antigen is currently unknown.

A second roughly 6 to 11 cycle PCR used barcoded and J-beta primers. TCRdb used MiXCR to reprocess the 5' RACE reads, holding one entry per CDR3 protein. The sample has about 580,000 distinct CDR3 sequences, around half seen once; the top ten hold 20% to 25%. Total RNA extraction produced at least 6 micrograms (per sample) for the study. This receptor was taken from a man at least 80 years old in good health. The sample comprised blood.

This chain's CDR3 is CASSYSVVQETQYF. The CDR3 DNA reads as TGTGCCAGCAGTTACTCGGTGGTTCAAGAGACCCAGTACTTC. The gene calls are TRBV6-2 or TRBV6-3 and TRBJ2-5; D call uncertain. The CDR3 covers 14 residues. V dropped 0 bases and J dropped 2 bases, with 7 bases sitting between them. Looked up from germline, CDR1 is MNHEY and CDR2 is SVGEGT.